This T cell receptor (beta chain) was documented in a study of control samples from healthy donors and cancer patients. The CDR3 has 15 amino acids. Germline trimming cut 2 bases from V and 1 base from J; bases unmatched to any gene: 3. Germline CDR1 reads ENHRY; CDR2 reads SYGVKD. Sequenced by immunoSEQ multiplex PCR; TCRdb stores in-frame clones only, minus some. This table holds approximately 70,000 clones, 83% found once. The rearrangement joins TRBV10-3 to TRBJ2-3; 7 bases map to TRBD1. This TCR derives from a man in his 60s in good health. Sequenced: blood. CDR3 nucleotides: TGTGCCATCAGTGAGCGACAGGGAGGCACAGATACGCAGTATTTT. Residues: CAISERQGGTDTQYF.